Each of the 2 T cell receptor beta chains below was sequenced from the same sample in a study of cytomegalovirus exposure and HLA in healthy donors. Use of 60 Vbeta and 13 Jbeta primers characterized the PCR. Profiling relied on immunoSEQ multiplex PCR, and the TCRdb table lists in-frame clones only, not all of them. The table shows approximately 170,000 clones, with over 75% occurring only once. What was sequenced was PBMCs. These receptor sequences come from a human donor in good health.

In its sample, this clone was seen a few times. The V and J genes are TRBV7-6 and TRBJ2-7, with a tentative D call TRBD1 (5 bases). The germline gives CDR1 SGHVS, CDR2 FNYEAQ. CDR3 length: 13 residues. The V and J ends lost 5 bases and 12 bases respectively, with 20 bases between them. The CDR3 is CASSPLRGSLGYF. In DNA form, the CDR3 reads TGTGCCAGCAGCCCACTTAGGGGCTCGTTAGGGTACTTC.

The chain carries TRBV19 and TRBJ2-3; no clear D. The CDR3 has 15 amino acids. The germline CDR1 and CDR2 sequences are LNHDA and SQIVND (reference sequence). Trimming left V 6 bases short and J 0 bases short, with 13 bases between. The CDR3 spells CASRRRPTSTDTQYF. The DNA of the CDR3 is TGTGCCAGTAGGCGCAGGCCTACTAGCACAGATACGCAGTATTTT.